This record concerns one T cell receptor beta chain sequence. Its target is not known. Germline CDR1 and CDR2: SQVTM and ANQGSEA. This CDR3 region has 12 residues. V gave up 3 bases and J gave up 8 bases, with 10 bases separating them. The data belong to a study of T cell clonotyping in hematopoietic cell transplantation. Measured with immunoSEQ multiplex PCR; TCRdb has only the in-frame clones, and not every one. The table has approximately 20,000 clones, approximately 80% seen once. Study observations and caveats: Recipient TCR diversity dropped after transplant; expanded clonotypes rose from day 30 to 180. Graft donor and pretransplant recipient Inverse Simpson Index values predicted broader posttransplant TCR diversity.

V and J are TRBV29-1 and TRBJ1-4; a weak D match, TRBD1 (6 bases). This receptor was identified in a man aged 55-75 years in good health. Some clones in this sample may be carry-over from other donors' samples. Specimen: peripheral blood mononuclear cells. CDR3 sequence reads: CSVERQGEKLFF. Written as DNA, the CDR3 is TGCAGCGTTGAGCGCCAGGGGGAAAAACTGTTTTTT.